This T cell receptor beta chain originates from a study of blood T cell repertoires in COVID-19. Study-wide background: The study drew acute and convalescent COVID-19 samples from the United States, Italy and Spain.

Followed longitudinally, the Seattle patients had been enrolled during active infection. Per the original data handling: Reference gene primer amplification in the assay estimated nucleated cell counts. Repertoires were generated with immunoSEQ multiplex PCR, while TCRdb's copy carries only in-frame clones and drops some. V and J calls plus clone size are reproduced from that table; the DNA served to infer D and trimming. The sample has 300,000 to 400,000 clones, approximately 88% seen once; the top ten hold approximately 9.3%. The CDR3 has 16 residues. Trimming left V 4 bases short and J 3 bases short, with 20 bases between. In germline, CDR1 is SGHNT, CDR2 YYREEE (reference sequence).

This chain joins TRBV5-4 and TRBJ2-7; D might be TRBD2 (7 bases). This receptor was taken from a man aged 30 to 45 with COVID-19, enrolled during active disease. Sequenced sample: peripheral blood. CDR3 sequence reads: CASSPGALAAYYEQYF. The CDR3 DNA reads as TGTGCCAGCAGCCCGGGGGCCCTAGCGGCCTACTACGAGCAGTACTTC.